The 9 T cell receptor beta chains below all came from one sample that was sequenced in a study of Graves' ophthalmopathy and Graves' hyperthyroidism. Beta-chain TCR CDR3 regions were amplified from RNA transcripts. Second-round multiplex PCR came after first-round RT-PCR with HTBI primers. Via MiXCR, TCRdb re-called the multiplex PCR reads, giving one row per CDR3 protein. The sample consists of hundreds of thousands of distinct CDR3 sequences, 20% to 25% of them appearing once. The source material was peripheral blood. The receptors come from a woman between 18 and 29 years old with stable Graves' hyperthyroidism. Some clones in this sample may be carry-over from other donors' samples.

Many counts were recorded for this clonotype. The rearrangement links TRBV11-2 to TRBJ1-1; no clear D. CDR1 is SGHAT, CDR2 FQNNGV, per germline. This CDR3 is built from 15 residues. V was shortened by 5 bases and J by 0 bases, with 13 bases between the two germline ends. CDR3 residues: CASSPLLVMNTEAFF. Here the CDR3 DNA reads TGTGCCAGCAGCCCCCTATTGGTAATGAACACTGAAGCTTTCTTT.

This clonotype was detected many times. The chain employs TRBV28 and TRBJ2-2; 7 nucleotides line up with TRBD1. The CDR3 is 15 amino acids. Germline trimming cut 3 bases from V and 4 bases from J; bases unmatched to any gene: 5. CDR1 and CDR2 from the germline V gene are MDHEN and SYDVKM. The DNA for the CDR3 is TGTGCCAGCAGTTTGAGCTCAGGGGGCACCGGGGAGCTGTTTTTT. The encoded protein is CASSLSSGGTGELFF.

This clonotype was observed many times. The chain joins TRBV7-3 to TRBJ2-5; 7 bases align to TRBD1. Germline trimming cut 2 bases from V and 3 bases from J; bases unmatched to any gene: 0. Per germline, CDR1 SGHTA and CDR2 FQGTGA. This CDR3 is built from 13 residues. The CDR3 coding sequence is TGTGCCAGCAGCTTAGGGACAGAAGAGACCCAGTACTTC. This codes for CASSLGTEETQYF. Looking up the rest from reference TRBV7-3 and TRBJ2-5 gives the full variable domain: GAGVSQTPSNKVTEKGKYVELRCDPISGHTALYWYRQSLGQGPEFLIYFQGTGAADDSGLPNDRFFAVRPEGSVSTLKIQRTERGDSAVYLCASSLGTEETQYFGPGTRLLVL.

In this sample, this clonotype turned up many times. This sequence joins TRBV29-1 and TRBJ1-1; D unresolved. V lost 7 bases and J lost 3, with 9 bases in between. This CDR3 contains 11 residues. Per the germline V gene, CDR1 is SQVTM and CDR2 is ANQGSEA. The CDR3 region is CSALMDTEAFF. The CDR3 nucleotides are TGCAGCGCCCTTATGGACACTGAAGCTTTCTTT.

This clonotype was seen ten or more times. The chain employs TRBV5-1 and TRBJ1-1; TRBD1 might be the D (5 bases). This CDR3 comprises 16 residues. V lost 4 bases and J lost 4, with 20 bases in between. Per the germline V gene, CDR1 is SGHRS and CDR2 is YFSETQ. The DNA for the CDR3 is TGCGCCAGCAGCCCGCAACCTCCAGGGAGCGGCACTGAAGCTTTCTTT. Translated, it gives CASSPQPPGSGTEAFF.

The table lists this clonotype with many counts. The chain has TRBV27 and TRBJ2-7; TRBD2 is a possible D gene (5 bases). This CDR3 spans 13 amino acids. Between the trimmed V and J ends, which lost 3 bases and 0 bases, there was a span of 6 bases. Germline V gene data show CDR1 as MNHEY and CDR2 as SMNVEV (reference sequence). As DNA, the CDR3 is TGTGCCAGCAGTTTCACTAGCTCCTACGAGCAGTACTTC. It translates to CASSFTSSYEQYF.

The table lists this clonotype with many counts. V usage is TRBV4-2 and J usage is TRBJ1-2, with 7 bases matching TRBD1. The germline V gene has CDR1 LGHNA and CDR2 YNFKEQ. This CDR3 is built from 13 residues. J gave up 8 bases and V 4 bases, and 7 bases lay outside the gene matches. This CDR3 is CASSPTGEQGYTF. Here the CDR3 DNA reads TGTGCCAGCAGCCCCACAGGGGAGCAAGGCTACACCTTC.

This clonotype has ten or more counts. The genes are TRBV6-1 and TRBJ2-5; no firm D call. The CDR3 runs to 15 residues. Germline values: CDR1 MNHNS, CDR2 SASEGT. V was shortened by 1 base and J by 3 bases, with 12 bases between the two germline ends. The DNA for the CDR3 is TGTGCCAGCAGTGAAGAAGCCAAGCCCGAAGAGACCCAGTACTTC. Its translation is CASSEEAKPEETQYF.

There are many counts of this clonotype. The chain uses TRBV20-1 and TRBJ2-7; D may match TRBD1 or TRBD2 (5 bases each). The CDR3 runs 13 residues. CDR1 is DFQATT, CDR2 SNEGSKA, per germline (reference sequence). The CDR3 reads CSALGQGGNEQYF. CDR3 nucleotides: TGCAGCGCACTAGGGCAGGGTGGGAACGAGCAGTACTTC.